This T cell receptor (beta chain) was observed in a study of molecular identifiers for immune sequencing clone quantification. Sorted cell numbers of roughly 17,000 to 1,100,000, with 10%, 30% or 50% RNA, served as input for naive CD8 libraries. TCRdb analysed the PCR reads with MiXCR anew, one entry per CDR3 protein. The repertoire has some 320,000 distinct CDR3 sequences, 20% to 25% of them found once; the top ten carry 0.81%. Germline values: CDR1 LGHDT, CDR2 YNNKEL (reference sequence). With 0 bases removed from V and 0 bases from J, the gap between germline ends came to 11 bases. The CDR3 totals 16 residues. This clonotype was observed many times.

V gene TRBV3-1 combines with J gene TRBJ2-5, with D possibly matching TRBD2 (5 bases). The TCR was taken from a human donor in good health. Some libraries in this study had Jurkat cell RNA spiked in. The material sequenced was naive CD8+ T cells from blood, with Jurkat cell RNA spiked in. Subset reported: FACS-sorted CD8+CD4-CCR7+CD45RA+ naive T cells. CDR3 protein: CASSQDFQRNQETQYF. Here the CDR3 DNA reads TGTGCCAGCAGCCAAGATTTTCAGCGGAACCAAGAGACCCAGTACTTC.